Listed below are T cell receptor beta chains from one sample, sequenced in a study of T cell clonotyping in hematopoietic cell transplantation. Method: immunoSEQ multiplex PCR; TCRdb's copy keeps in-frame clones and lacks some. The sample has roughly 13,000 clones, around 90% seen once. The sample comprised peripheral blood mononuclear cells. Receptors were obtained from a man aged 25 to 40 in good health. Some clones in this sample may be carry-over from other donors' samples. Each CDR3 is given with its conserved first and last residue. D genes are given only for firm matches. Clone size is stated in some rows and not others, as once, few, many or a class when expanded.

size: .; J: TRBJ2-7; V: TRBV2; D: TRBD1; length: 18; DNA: TGTGCCAGCAGTCTTGGGTCCCCGGGACAGGAGAGCTCCTACGAGCAGTACTTC; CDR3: CASSLGSPGQESSYEQYF
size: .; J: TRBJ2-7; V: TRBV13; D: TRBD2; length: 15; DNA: TGTGCCAGCAGCCCCACGGGCGGGAGTTACTACGAGCAGTACTTC; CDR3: CASSPTGGSYYEQYF
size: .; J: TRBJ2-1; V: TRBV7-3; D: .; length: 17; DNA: TGTGCCAGCAGCTTAACAACGGCGGGCCGCTCCTACAATGAGCAGTTCTTC; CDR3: CASSLTTAGRSYNEQFF
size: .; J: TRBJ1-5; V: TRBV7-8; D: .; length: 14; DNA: TGTGCCAGCAGCTCGCACAGGCGGTCTCAGCCCCAGCATTTT; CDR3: CASSSHRRSQPQHF
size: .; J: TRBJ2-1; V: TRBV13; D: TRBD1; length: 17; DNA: TGTGCCAGCAGCCATGGCCCGACAGGGAGCTCCTACAATGAGCAGTTCTTC; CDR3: CASSHGPTGSSYNEQFF
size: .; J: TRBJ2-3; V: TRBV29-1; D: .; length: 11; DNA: TGCAGCGTTCGTGTGGGAGATACGCAGTATTTT; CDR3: CSVRVGDTQYF
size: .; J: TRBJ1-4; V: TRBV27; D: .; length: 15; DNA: TGTGCCAGCAGTCCGGCAGCAGCAACTAATGAAAAACTGTTTTTT; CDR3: CASSPAAATNEKLFF
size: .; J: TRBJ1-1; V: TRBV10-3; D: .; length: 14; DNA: TGTGCCATTCGAGATCCGGAGGGAGACACTGAAGCTTTCTTT; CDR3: CAIRDPEGDTEAFF
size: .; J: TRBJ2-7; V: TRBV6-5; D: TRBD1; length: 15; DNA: TGTGCCAGCAGTTACTCACAGGGGGCCTCCTACGAGCAGTACTTC; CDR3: CASSYSQGASYEQYF
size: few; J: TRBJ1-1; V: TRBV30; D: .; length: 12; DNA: TGTGCCTGGAGTGTATCTGGGACTGAAGCTTTCTTT; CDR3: CAWSVSGTEAFF
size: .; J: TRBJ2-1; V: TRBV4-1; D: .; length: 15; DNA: TGCGCCAGCAGCCAAGATTGGGGGAAGGGCAATGAGCAGTTCTTC; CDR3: CASSQDWGKGNEQFF
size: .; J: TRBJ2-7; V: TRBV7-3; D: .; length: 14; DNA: TGTGCCAGCAGCTCTCAGGCCTTAGGGGACGAGCAGTACTTC; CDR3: CASSSQALGDEQYF
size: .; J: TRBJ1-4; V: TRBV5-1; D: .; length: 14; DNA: TGCGCCAGCAGCTTGAACCTGGGGTCTGAAAAACTGTTTTTT; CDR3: CASSLNLGSEKLFF
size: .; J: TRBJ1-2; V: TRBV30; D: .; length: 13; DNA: TGTGCCTGGAGTGGCGCGGGGGGGCCAGAGAACACCTTC; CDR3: CAWSGAGGPENTF
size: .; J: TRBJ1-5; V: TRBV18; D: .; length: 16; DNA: TGTGCCAGCTCACCTACAGTTCTATATAGCAATCAGCCCCAGCATTTT; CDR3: CASSPTVLYSNQPQHF
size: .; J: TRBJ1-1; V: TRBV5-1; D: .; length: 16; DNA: TGCGCCAGCAGCTTGGAGATAAGACAGTTGAACACTGAAGCTTTCTTT; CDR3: CASSLEIRQLNTEAFF
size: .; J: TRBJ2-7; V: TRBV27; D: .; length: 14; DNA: TGTGCCAGCAGTCACAGGACGCCGTCCTACGAGCAGTACTTC; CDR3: CASSHRTPSYEQYF
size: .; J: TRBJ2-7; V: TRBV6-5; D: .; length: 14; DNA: TGTGCCAGCAGGAACCCAGGGAGATCCTACGAGCAGTACTTC; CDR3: CASRNPGRSYEQYF
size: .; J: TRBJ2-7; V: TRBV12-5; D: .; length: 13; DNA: TGTGCTAGTGGTTCCCCAGGGGTCTACGAGCAGTACTTC; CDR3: CASGSPGVYEQYF
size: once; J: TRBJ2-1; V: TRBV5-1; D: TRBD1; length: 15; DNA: TGCGCCAGCAGCTTGGGACAGGGGCGATACAATGAGCAGTTCTTC; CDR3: CASSLGQGRYNEQFF
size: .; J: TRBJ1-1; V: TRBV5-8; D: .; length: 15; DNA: TGTGCCAGCAGCTTGGAGGGTCGGCCGCGGGGCGAAGCTTTCTTT; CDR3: CASSLEGRPRGEAFF
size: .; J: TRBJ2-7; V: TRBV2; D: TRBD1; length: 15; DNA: TGTGCCAGCAGTGGCTCTACAGGGGGCGGCTACGAGCAGTACTTC; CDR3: CASSGSTGGGYEQYF
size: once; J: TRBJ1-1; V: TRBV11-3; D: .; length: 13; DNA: TGTGCCAGCAGCTTAAGCTCCGGGGTTAAAGCTTTCTTT; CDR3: CASSLSSGVKAFF
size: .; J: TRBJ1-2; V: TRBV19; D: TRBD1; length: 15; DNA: TGTGCCAGTAGTGCACCGGGACAGGGTGGCTATGGCTACACCTTC; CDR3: CASSAPGQGGYGYTF
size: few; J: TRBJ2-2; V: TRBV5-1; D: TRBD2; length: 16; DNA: TGCGCCAGCAGCGTTGGGACTAGCGGGAAGGGCGGGGAGCTGTTTTTT; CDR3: CASSVGTSGKGGELFF
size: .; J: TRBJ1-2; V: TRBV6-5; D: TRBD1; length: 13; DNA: TGTGCCAGCAGTTCGGACAGGGGCTATGGCTACACCTTC; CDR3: CASSSDRGYGYTF
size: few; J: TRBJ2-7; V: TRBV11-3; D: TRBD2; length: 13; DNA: TGTGCCAGCAGCTTTCGGGGGGACTACGAGCAGTACTTC; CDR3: CASSFRGDYEQYF
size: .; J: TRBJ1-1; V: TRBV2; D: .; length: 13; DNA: TGTGCCAGCAGTGGAGACGGGGGCACTGAAGCTTTCTTT; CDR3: CASSGDGGTEAFF
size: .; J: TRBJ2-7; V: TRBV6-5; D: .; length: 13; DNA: TGTGCCAGCAGTCACAGGGAGGGGTACGAGCAGTACTTC; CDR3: CASSHREGYEQYF
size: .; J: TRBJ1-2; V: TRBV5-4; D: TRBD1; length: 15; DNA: TGTGCCAGCAGCTTGGGAACAGGGGGCTGGGACGGCTACACCTTC; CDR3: CASSLGTGGWDGYTF
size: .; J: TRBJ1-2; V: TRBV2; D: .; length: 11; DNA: TGTGCCAGCATTGGGGGACATGGCTACACCTTC; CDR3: CASIGGHGYTF
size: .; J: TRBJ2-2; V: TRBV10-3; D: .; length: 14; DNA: TGTGCCATCAGTGATCCCGGTAACACCGGGGAGCTGTTTTTT; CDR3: CAISDPGNTGELFF
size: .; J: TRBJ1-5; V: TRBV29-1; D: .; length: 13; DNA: TGCAGCGTTATGGGCTCTTCGGGACAGCCCCAGCATTTT; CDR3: CSVMGSSGQPQHF
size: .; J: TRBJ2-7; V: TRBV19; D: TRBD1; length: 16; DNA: TGTGCCAGTAGTACACAGGGGAATTGGGGATCCTACGAGCAGTACTTC; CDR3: CASSTQGNWGSYEQYF
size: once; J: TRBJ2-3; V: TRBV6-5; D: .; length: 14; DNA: TGTGCCAGCAGTTATGAGGGTCGCACAGATACGCAGTATTTT; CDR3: CASSYEGRTDTQYF
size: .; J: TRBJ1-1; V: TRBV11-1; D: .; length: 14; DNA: TGTGCCAGCAGCCACCGAACAGGGAACACTGAAGCTTTCTTT; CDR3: CASSHRTGNTEAFF
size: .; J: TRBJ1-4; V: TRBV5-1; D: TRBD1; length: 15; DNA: TGCGCCAGCAGCATAGGACAGGGGGACAATGAAAAACTGTTTTTT; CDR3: CASSIGQGDNEKLFF
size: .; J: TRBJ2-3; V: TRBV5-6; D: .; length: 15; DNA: TGTGCCAGCAGCTTGTTGTCGGATAGCACAGATACGCAGTATTTT; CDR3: CASSLLSDSTDTQYF
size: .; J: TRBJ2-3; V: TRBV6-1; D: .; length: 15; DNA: TGTGCCAGCAGTGAAAACAAGGGACTTGTAGATACGCAGTATTTT; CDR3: CASSENKGLVDTQYF
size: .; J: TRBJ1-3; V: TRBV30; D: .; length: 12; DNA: TGTGCCTGGAGTTTCTCTGGAAACACCATATATTTT; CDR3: CAWSFSGNTIYF
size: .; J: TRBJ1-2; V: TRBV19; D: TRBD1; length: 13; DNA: TGTGCCAGTCTCAGACAGGGGGACTATGGCTACACCTTC; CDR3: CASLRQGDYGYTF
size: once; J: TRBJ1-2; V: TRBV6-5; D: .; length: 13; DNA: TGTGCCAGCAGTTACTCCCGGGCCTGGGGCTACACCTTC; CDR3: CASSYSRAWGYTF
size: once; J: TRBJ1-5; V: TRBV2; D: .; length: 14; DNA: TGTGCCAGCAGTGGTCTAGGAAATGGTCAGCCCCAGCATTTT; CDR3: CASSGLGNGQPQHF
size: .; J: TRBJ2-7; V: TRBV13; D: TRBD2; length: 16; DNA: TGTGCCAGCAGCTTAATGACTAGCGGGAGCTCCTACGAGCAGTACTTC; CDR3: CASSLMTSGSSYEQYF
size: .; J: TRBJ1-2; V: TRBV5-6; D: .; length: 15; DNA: TGTGCCAGCAGCTTGGCCCCAGTTAGTAACTATGGCTACACCTTC; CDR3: CASSLAPVSNYGYTF
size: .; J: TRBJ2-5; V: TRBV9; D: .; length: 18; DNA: TGTGCCAGCAGCGTAGCGAGTGGGGCAGGGGTCCCGCAAGAGACCCAGTACTTC; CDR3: CASSVASGAGVPQETQYF
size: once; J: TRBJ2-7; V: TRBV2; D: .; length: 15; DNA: TGTGCCAGCGTCCCCCGCGGGCAAAGCTCCTACGAGCAGTACTTC; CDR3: CASVPRGQSSYEQYF
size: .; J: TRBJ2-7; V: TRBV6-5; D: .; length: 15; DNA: TGTGCCAGCAGTTACTCGAAAGGACGCGGTTACGAGCAGTACTTC; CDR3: CASSYSKGRGYEQYF
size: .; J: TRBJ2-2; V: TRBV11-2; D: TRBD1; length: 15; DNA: TGTGCCAGCAGCCCGGGACAGATGGTCGACGGGGAGCTGTTTTTT; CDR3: CASSPGQMVDGELFF
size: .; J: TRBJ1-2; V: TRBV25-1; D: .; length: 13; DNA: TGTGCCAGCTTTTCAGACAGAAACTATGGCTACACCTTC; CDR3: CASFSDRNYGYTF
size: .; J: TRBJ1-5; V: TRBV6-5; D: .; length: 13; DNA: TGTGCCAGCAGTCCGGGGCCCACCGGGCCCCAGCATTTT; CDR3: CASSPGPTGPQHF
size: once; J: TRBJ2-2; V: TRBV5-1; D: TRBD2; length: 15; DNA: TGCGCCAGCAGCTTAAAATCCGGGGGGGACGGGGAGCTGTTTTTT; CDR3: CASSLKSGGDGELFF
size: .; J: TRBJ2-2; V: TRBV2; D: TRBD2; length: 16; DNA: TGTGCCAGCAGCGAGCTAGCGGGAGGGCGGACCGGGGAGCTGTTTTTT; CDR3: CASSELAGGRTGELFF
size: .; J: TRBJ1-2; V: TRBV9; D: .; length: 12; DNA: TGTGCCAGCAGCGGGACGTCCTATGGCTACACCTTC; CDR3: CASSGTSYGYTF
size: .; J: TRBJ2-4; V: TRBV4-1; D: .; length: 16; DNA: TGCGCCAGCAGCCAAGTTCTCCAGGGGCATGGAAACATTCAGTACTTC; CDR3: CASSQVLQGHGNIQYF
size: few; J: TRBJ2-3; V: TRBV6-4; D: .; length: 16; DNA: TGTGCCAGCAGTGACTCCCCCACCCTCACTGCAGATACGCAGTATTTT; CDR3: CASSDSPTLTADTQYF
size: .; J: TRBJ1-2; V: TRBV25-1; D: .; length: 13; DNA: TGTGCCAGCAGTGAATGGGGGGGCAGTGGCTACACCTTC; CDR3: CASSEWGGSGYTF
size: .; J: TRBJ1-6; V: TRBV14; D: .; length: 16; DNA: TGTGCCAGCAGCCAAGACAGAGGCTCCTATAATTCACCCCTCCACTTT; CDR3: CASSQDRGSYNSPLHF